Listed below are T cell receptor beta chains from one sample, sequenced in a study of blood T cell repertoires in COVID-19. Assay: immunoSEQ multiplex PCR; the TCRdb copy retains only in-frame clones and omits some. The sample holds over 70,000 clones, roughly 90% seen once. Sequenced: peripheral blood. The receptors were gathered from a human donor in a cohort sampled during active COVID-19. Both conserved end residues are part of each CDR3. Rows give clone size only sometimes, using once, few, many, or a class for an expanded clone.

abundance,v_gene,j_gene,CDR3aa
NA,TRBV5-6,TRBJ2-7,CASSLWRAASYEQYF
NA,TRBV28,TRBJ2-1,CASSPRRWTEKELGNEQFF
NA,TRBV27,TRBJ1-2,CASSLSNINYGYTF
NA,TRBV28,TRBJ1-2,CASTQGTGRNYGYTF
NA,TRBV4-1,TRBJ1-6,CASREGLAKSYNSPLHF
NA,TRBV7-9,TRBJ1-6,CAGEGDSPLHF
NA,TRBV19,TRBJ2-7,CASSIRGYEQYF
NA,TRBV28,TRBJ1-1,CASSDPGLSAEAFF
NA,TRBV28,TRBJ1-2,CASSWAQSLYGYTF
NA,TRBV6-5,TRBJ1-5,CASSPGQGANQPQHF
NA,TRBV5-1,TRBJ2-6,CASSLEGFGANVLTF
few,TRBV10-3,TRBJ1-5,CAISEIWTGGGRKGNQPQHF
NA,TRBV6-4,TRBJ2-5,CASSQYSAQETQYF
NA,TRBV27,TRBJ1-5,CASSFRGQLGQPQHF
once,TRBV4-2,TRBJ2-1,CASSQPGQGYNEQFF
NA,TRBV7-9,TRBJ2-1,CASSRDSVEQFF
once,TRBV9,TRBJ1-4,CASSLQGLSATNEKLFF
NA,TRBV28,TRBJ1-2,CASSSPRRVRGYTF
once,TRBV19,TRBJ1-4,CASSENYWTGAGNEKLFF
NA,TRBV18,TRBJ2-3,CASSLAGPDTQYF
NA,TRBV19,TRBJ2-2,CASSIDNRGQDTGELFF
few,TRBV5-8,TRBJ1-5,CASSLSGDRLDQPQHF
NA,TRBV28,TRBJ2-1,CASSSGTHNEQFF
few,TRBV9,TRBJ2-2,CASSVGAGGTTGELFF
NA,TRBV7-8,TRBJ2-1,CASSSGTSGGAVYEQFF
once,TRBV11-3,TRBJ2-3,CASSLGVSSGDTQYF
once,TRBV10-3,TRBJ2-1,CAIRRDSESSYNEQFF
NA,TRBV5-1,TRBJ2-7,CASSLAGTSGIDEQYF
NA,TRBV24-1,TRBJ1-2,CATSAAMNYGYTF
NA,TRBV24-1,TRBJ2-7,CATSDTGTSGSYEQYF
NA,TRBV21-1,TRBJ2-5,CASREEGDTRGLASDQETQYF
NA,TRBV25-1,TRBJ1-6,CASRWDREYNSPLHF
NA,TRBV5-4,TRBJ2-3,CASSLGQGTGTQYF
NA,TRBV24-1,TRBJ2-4,CATSENTGGMSKNIQYF
NA,TRBV7-9,TRBJ2-3,CASSPTGTTHSTDTQYF
NA,TRBV7-8,TRBJ2-5,CASSFNRGLGETQYF
NA,TRBV6-6,TRBJ1-5,CASSLTASNQPQHF
NA,TRBV5-1,TRBJ2-1,CASGLAGGLSYEQFF
NA,TRBV18,TRBJ2-1,CASSGANEQFF
NA,TRBV29-1,TRBJ1-1,CSVEMRVGTEAFF
NA,TRBV7-7,TRBJ2-1,CASSIRDRGTEQFF
few,TRBV6-2/TRBV6-3,TRBJ2-7,CASSWTEGGEQYF
once,TRBV28,TRBJ2-7,CASRSGSFTYEQYF
NA,TRBV5-1,TRBJ1-2,CASSLAAESYYGYTF
NA,TRBV20-1,TRBJ2-1,CSARALSEQFF
NA,TRBV19,TRBJ2-7,CASSMAADPFEQYF
NA,TRBV29-1,TRBJ2-7,CSVEGTTQGHSYEQYF
NA,TRBV4-1,TRBJ1-5,CASSRTGVREPQHF
once,TRBV5-6,TRBJ1-6,CASSLGGLWSYNSPLHF
NA,TRBV19,TRBJ1-2,CASSAGQGVAGYTF
NA,TRBV7-9,TRBJ2-7,CASSTPGTGSHEQYF
few,TRBV2,TRBJ2-2,CASRPGQGNTGELFF